The T cell receptor (beta chain) under discussion was sequenced for a study of T cell responses to AZD1222 COVID-19 vaccine. CDR1 and CDR2 from the germline V gene are MNHNS and SASEGT. V gave up 2 bases and J gave up 0 bases, with 10 bases separating them. The CDR3 loop spans 15 amino acids. Clones were read by immunoSEQ multiplex PCR, and TCRdb kept only the in-frame ones, dropping some. Of approximately 140,000 clones in the sample, about 90% were seen once. The chain carries TRBV6-1 and TRBJ1-2; D remains ambiguous. The sequencing here drew on peripheral blood, taken 28 days after the second AZD1222 dose. The receptor comes from an adult who received the AZD1222 COVID-19 vaccine. This CDR3 reads CASSELAIPNYGYTF. The CDR3 DNA reads TGTGCCAGCAGTGAACTGGCGATCCCTAACTATGGCTACACCTTC.